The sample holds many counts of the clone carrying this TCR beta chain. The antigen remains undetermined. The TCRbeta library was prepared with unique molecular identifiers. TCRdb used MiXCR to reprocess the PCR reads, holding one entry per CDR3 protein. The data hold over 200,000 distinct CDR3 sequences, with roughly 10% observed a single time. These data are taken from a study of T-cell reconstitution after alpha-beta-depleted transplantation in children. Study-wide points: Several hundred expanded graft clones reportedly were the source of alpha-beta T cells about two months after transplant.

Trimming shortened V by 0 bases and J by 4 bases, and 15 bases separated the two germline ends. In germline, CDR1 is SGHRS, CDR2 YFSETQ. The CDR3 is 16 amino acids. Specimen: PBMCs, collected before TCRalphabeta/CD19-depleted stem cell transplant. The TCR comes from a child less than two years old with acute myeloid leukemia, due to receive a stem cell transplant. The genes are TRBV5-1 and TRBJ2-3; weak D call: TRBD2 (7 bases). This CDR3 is CASSLAYGGRADTQYF. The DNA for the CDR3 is TGCGCCAGCAGCTTGGCGTACGGGGGGCGAGCAGATACGCAGTATTTT.